The 7 T cell receptor beta chains in this list originate from one sample, sequenced in a study of cytomegalovirus exposure and HLA in healthy donors. The PCR had 60 Vbeta and 13 Jbeta primers. The repertoire was sequenced with immunoSEQ multiplex PCR; TCRdb's copy has only in-frame clones and lacks some. This sample has approximately 200,000 clones, with almost 80% found just once. Sequenced sample: PBMCs. The receptor source for this set is a woman between 18 and 30 years old in good health and CMV-seronegative.

The CDR3 DNA sequence: TGTGCCAGCCGGACAGGGGGCGATCAGCCCCAGCATTTT. Residues: CASRTGGDQPQHF. This chain links TRBV28 with TRBJ1-5; 11 nucleotides line up with TRBD1. CDR3 size: 13 residues. Trimming took 8 bases from V and 5 from J; bases not matched to a gene: 2. Germline CDR1 reads MDHEN; CDR2 reads SYDVKM.

The CDR3 DNA follows: TGTGCCAGCAGACAGGGGACCCCTGGCGAGCAGTACTTC. Its protein product is CASRQGTPGEQYF. J is TRBJ2-7 and V is TRBV6-5; 7 bases align to TRBD1. Germline V gene sequence: CDR1 MNHEY, CDR2 SVGAGI. The CDR3 extends over 13 amino acids. Trimming cost V 6 bases and J 6 bases; bases outside gene matches: 8.

The rearrangement links TRBV5-6 to TRBJ2-7; TRBD1 matches 7 bases. Germline values: CDR1 SGHDT, CDR2 YYEEEE. J gave up 3 bases and V 0 bases, and 9 bases lay outside the gene matches. The CDR3 spans 16 residues. The CDR3 DNA is TGTGCCAGCAGCTTGGGTCGAGGGACAGTGATCTACGAGCAGTACTTC. This translates into CASSLGRGTVIYEQYF.

The chain combines TRBV11-2 with TRBJ2-5; 8 nucleotides agree with TRBD1. The ends lost 5 bases at V and 4 bases at J; junction bases unmatched: 9. Per the germline V gene, CDR1 is SGHAT and CDR2 is FQNNGV. The CDR3 totals 15 residues. As DNA, the CDR3 is TGTGCCAGCAGCCTAAGCGTGGACAGGGCAGAGACCCAGTACTTC. This encodes CASSLSVDRAETQYF.

The rearrangement joins TRBV9 to TRBJ2-1; D remains ambiguous. This CDR3 has 11 residues. V was pared by 3 bases and J by 8 bases, with 6 bases between. Germline V gives CDR1 SGDLS, CDR2 YYNGEE. The DNA for the CDR3 is TGTGCCAGCAGCGAAGAGGATGAGCAGTTCTTC. Amino acids: CASSEEDEQFF.

The V gene is TRBV5-4, the J gene TRBJ1-5; 12 positions match TRBD1. This CDR3 is 17 amino acids long. J was trimmed by 7 bases and V by 0 bases; bases with no gene match: 8. In germline, CDR1 is SGHNT, CDR2 YYREEE (reference sequence). CDR3 loop: CASSLVPGTGGRQPQHF. The CDR3 DNA follows: TGTGCCAGCAGCTTGGTCCCCGGGACAGGGGGCCGGCAGCCCCAGCATTTT.

V is TRBV2 and J is TRBJ2-2, with a possible D match to TRBD1 (5 bases). Trimming removed 0 bases from V and 4 bases from J, with 15 bases in between. Germline V lookup: CDR1 SNHLY, CDR2 FYNNEI. This CDR3 contains 17 residues. The CDR3 nucleotides read TGTGCCAGCAGTGAAGCCGGGCAGGGAATAATCACCGGGGAGCTGTTTTTT. Encoded protein: CASSEAGQGIITGELFF.